This T cell receptor beta chain was retrieved from a study of T cells in Graves' hyperthyroidism and ophthalmopathy. Study context: Peripheral blood collection took place at initial diagnosis, before any treatment.

V was pared by 4 bases and J by 4 bases, with 6 bases of the junction left unmatched. Germline V gives CDR1 MDHEN, CDR2 SYDVKM. The CDR3 runs 15 residues. Hyperthyroidism had been newly diagnosed in patients aged 18 to 65, and its duration was under 2 months. Study results and limitations: For ophthalmopathy, model prediction preceded onset by a median 6.5 months. Appearing also in blood were most of the thyroid clonotypes expanded above 0.001.

It was RNA transcripts that yielded the amplified TCR beta CDR3 regions. Primed by the HTBI set, a first-round RT-PCR was run on the TCR CDR3. TCRdb used MiXCR to reprocess the multiplex PCR reads, holding one entry per CDR3 protein. The sample has under 650,000 distinct CDR3 sequences, under 20% seen once. This clonotype showed up many times. Its antigen is unknown. The gene calls are TRBV28 and TRBJ2-3; TRBD2 matches 9 bases. The sample taken for sequencing was blood. This TCR was sampled from a woman in her thirties with Graves' hyperthyroidism. CDR3 region: CASSSPASGADTQYF. The CDR3 coding sequence is TGTGCCAGCAGTTCCCCAGCTAGCGGGGCAGATACGCAGTATTTT. Using reference TRBV28 and TRBJ2-3 for the parts outside the CDR3, the full variable domain is DVKVTQSSRYLVKRTGEKVFLECVQDMDHENMFWYRQDPGLGLRLIYFSYDVKMKEKGDIPEGYSVSREKKERFSLILESASTNQTSMYLCASSSPASGADTQYFGPGTRLTVL.